Listed below are T cell receptor beta chains from one sample, sequenced in a study of cytomegalovirus exposure and HLA in healthy donors. The repertoire was sequenced with immunoSEQ multiplex PCR; TCRdb's copy has only in-frame clones and lacks some. The sample includes approximately 110,000 clones. Sequenced sample: PBMCs. All receptors derive from a young man in good health and CMV-seronegative. Each CDR3 is given with its conserved first and last residue. D genes are given only for firm matches.

j_call d_call v_call cdr3_aa cdr3_nt
TRBJ2-7 TRBD2 TRBV28 CASSLSKAGAREQYF TGTGCCAGCAGTTTATCGAAAGCGGGAGCTCGGGAGCAGTACTTC
TRBJ1-2 TRBD1 TRBV27 CASSTRDSRGYTF TGTGCCAGCAGTACCCGGGACAGTCGGGGCTACACCTTC
TRBJ2-5 - TRBV7-9 CASSLGPDRGKETQYF TGTGCCAGCAGCTTAGGTCCGGACAGAGGTAAAGAGACCCAGTACTTC
TRBJ2-7 - TRBV7-9 CASSARDYEQYF TGTGCCAGCAGCGCCCGGGACTACGAGCAGTACTTC
TRBJ1-4 TRBD1 TRBV2 CASSSHRGVEKLFF TGTGCCAGCAGTAGCCACAGGGGTGTTGAAAAACTGTTTTTT
TRBJ1-3 - TRBV6-1 CASRADGNTIYF TGTGCCAGCAGGGCAGATGGAAACACCATATATTTT
TRBJ2-3 TRBD2 TRBV5-4 CASSSLAGMGDTQYF TGTGCCAGCAGCTCCTTAGCGGGAATGGGAGATACGCAGTATTTT
TRBJ2-2 - TRBV11-2 CASSLVLRELFF TGTGCCAGCAGCTTAGTTCTCCGGGAGCTGTTTTTT
TRBJ2-7 - TRBV18 CASFPASLSYEQYF TGTGCCAGCTTTCCTGCTAGCCTCTCCTACGAGCAGTACTTC
TRBJ1-2 TRBD1 TRBV20-1 CSAPQGGSYTF TGCAGTGCCCCCCAGGGGGGAAGCTACACCTTC
TRBJ2-3 - TRBV6-5 CASKLQVSTDTQYF TGTGCCAGCAAACTACAGGTTAGCACAGATACGCAGTATTTT
TRBJ2-5 TRBD1 TRBV28 CASKPGQGFQETQYF TGTGCCAGCAAGCCGGGACAGGGCTTTCAAGAGACCCAGTACTTC
TRBJ2-5 - TRBV6-6 CASSFTSLYETQYF TGTGCCAGCAGCTTTACTAGTCTCTACGAGACCCAGTACTTC
TRBJ2-2 - TRBV7-9 CASSLGRSAGALAGELFF TGTGCCAGCAGCTTAGGGCGGTCGGCAGGGGCTCTCGCCGGGGAGCTGTTTTTT
TRBJ1-1 - TRBV28 CASSPFSGYTEAFF TGTGCCAGCAGCCCATTCAGCGGATACACTGAAGCTTTCTTT
TRBJ1-1 - TRBV7-9 CASSARDKNTEAFF TGTGCCAGCAGCGCCCGGGACAAGAACACTGAAGCTTTCTTT
TRBJ2-7 TRBD2 TRBV19 CASSIEAGGPWEQYF TGTGCCAGTAGTATTGAAGCGGGAGGCCCGTGGGAGCAGTACTTC
TRBJ2-1 - TRBV27 CASSYGQTGEQFF TGTGCCAGCAGCTATGGACAGACGGGTGAGCAGTTCTTC
TRBJ1-6 - TRBV2 CASSQASSPLHF TGTGCCAGCAGCCAAGCGAGTTCACCCCTCCACTTT
TRBJ2-1 TRBD2 TRBV6-5 CASRIGTSGKGEQFF TGTGCCAGCAGGATCGGGACTAGCGGGAAAGGTGAGCAGTTCTTC
TRBJ1-1 - TRBV6-1 CASTPIIRGNTEAFF TGTGCCAGCACCCCGATCATCAGAGGGAACACTGAAGCTTTCTTT
TRBJ2-1 - TRBV2 CASSESGSSYNEQFF TGTGCCAGCAGTGAAAGCGGTAGCTCCTACAATGAGCAGTTCTTC
TRBJ2-7 TRBD2 TRBV10-3 CAISDSSGSSYEQYF TGTGCCATCAGTGACTCTAGCGGGAGTTCGTACGAGCAGTACTTC
TRBJ2-7 TRBD1 TRBV15 CATSSGGQGAYEQYF TGTGCCACCAGCAGTGGGGGACAGGGCGCCTACGAGCAGTACTTC
TRBJ2-2 - TRBV7-6 CASSLLTGELFF TGTGCCAGCAGCTTACTCACCGGGGAGCTGTTTTTT
TRBJ2-5 TRBD1 TRBV7-2 CASSPGQPGWETQYF TGTGCCAGCAGCCCGGGACAGCCTGGATGGGAGACCCAGTACTTC
TRBJ2-3 TRBD2 TRBV5-8 CASSLSGRASTDAQYF TGTGCCAGCAGCTTGAGCGGGAGGGCCAGCACAGATGCGCAGTATTTT
TRBJ1-5 - TRBV19 CASTLTGKADQPQHF TGTGCCAGTACTTTAACAGGGAAGGCTGATCAGCCCCAGCATTTT
TRBJ1-2 TRBD1 TRBV7-2 CASSVVGQGARGYTF TGTGCCAGCAGCGTTGTCGGACAGGGGGCGCGTGGCTACACCTTC
TRBJ2-2 TRBD2 TRBV5-1 CASSRGTSGSTGELFF TGCGCCAGCAGCCGAGGGACTAGCGGGAGTACCGGGGAGCTGTTTTTT
TRBJ1-5 TRBD1 TRBV28 CASSWRTGGFQPQHF TGTGCCAGCAGTTGGCGGACAGGGGGCTTTCAGCCCCAGCATTTT
TRBJ2-5 TRBD1 TRBV28 CASSLRDRGPPLYF TGTGCCAGCAGTTTACGGGACAGGGGGCCTCCACTGTACTTC
TRBJ1-1 - TRBV6-5 CASSFRTENTEAFF TGTGCCAGCAGTTTTCGGACAGAAAACACTGAAGCTTTCTTT
TRBJ2-7 TRBD2 TRBV29-1 CSVAGTSGFYEQYF TGCAGCGTCGCCGGGACTAGCGGGTTCTACGAGCAGTACTTC
TRBJ1-2 - TRBV28 CASSPSEEGHYGYTF TGTGCCAGCAGTCCCTCGGAGGAGGGGCACTATGGCTACACCTTC
TRBJ2-3 - TRBV18 CASSEITDTQYF TGTGCCAGCTCAGAGATTACGGATACGCAGTATTTT
TRBJ2-7 TRBD2 TRBV28 CASSLRGVVEQYF TGTGCCAGCAGTCTTCGGGGGGTAGTCGAGCAGTACTTC
TRBJ2-7 TRBD2 TRBV5-4 CASSRHAGRGSTYEQYF TGTGCCAGCAGCCGGCACGCTGGGAGGGGATCAACCTACGAGCAGTACTTC
TRBJ2-7 TRBD1 TRBV27 CASSFDRVYEQYF TGTGCCAGCAGTTTTGACAGGGTCTACGAGCAGTACTTC
TRBJ2-3 TRBD2 TRBV11-2 CASSPRLAGAADTQYF TGTGCCAGCAGCCCGCGACTAGCGGGAGCGGCAGATACGCAGTATTTT
TRBJ1-2 TRBD1 TRBV2 CASSPDRGKGGYTF TGTGCCAGCAGTCCGGACAGGGGGAAAGGGGGCTACACCTTC
TRBJ2-1 TRBD2 TRBV7-9 CASSLEGLADNEQFF TGTGCCAGCAGCTTAGAGGGACTAGCGGATAATGAGCAGTTCTTC
TRBJ2-1 TRBD2 TRBV29-1 CSVAGTSGSFDEQFF TGCAGCGTTGCCGGGACTAGCGGGAGTTTCGATGAGCAGTTCTTC
TRBJ2-1 - TRBV4-3 CASSLGELNEQFF TGCGCCAGCAGCTTAGGGGAACTGAATGAGCAGTTCTTC
TRBJ2-7 - TRBV27 CASRTGSSYEQYF TGTGCCAGCAGGACGGGGTCTTCCTACGAGCAGTACTTC
TRBJ1-4 - TRBV14 CASSQDYESLRGEKLFF TGTGCCAGCAGCCAAGACTACGAATCCCTTAGGGGTGAAAAACTGTTTTTT
TRBJ1-1 - TRBV11-2 CASSLRVWGRVDTEAFF TGTGCCAGCAGCTTAAGAGTCTGGGGGCGCGTAGACACTGAAGCTTTCTTT
TRBJ1-5 TRBD1 TRBV6-1 CASSERGQGTPLAPQHF TGTGCCAGCAGTGAAAGGGGACAGGGGACCCCCTTAGCGCCCCAGCATTTT
TRBJ1-2 TRBD1 TRBV2 CASRGGTGSYGYTF TGTGCCAGCAGGGGGGGGACAGGGAGCTATGGCTACACCTTC
TRBJ2-1 TRBD2 TRBV29-1 CSVEGGTYNEQFF TGCAGCGTTGAGGGAGGGACCTACAATGAGCAGTTCTTC
TRBJ2-1 TRBD2 TRBV11-2 CASSLIGRAHNEQFF TGTGCCAGCAGCTTAATCGGGAGGGCTCACAATGAGCAGTTCTTC
TRBJ2-5 - TRBV10-3 CAISVDRQETQYF TGTGCCATCAGTGTAGACAGACAAGAGACCCAGTACTTC
TRBJ2-1 - TRBV30 CAWSVPRADEQFF TGTGCCTGGAGTGTACCCAGGGCCGATGAGCAGTTCTTC
TRBJ1-1 - TRBV19 CASSQGYDTEAFF TGTGCCAGTAGTCAGGGTTATGACACTGAAGCTTTCTTT
TRBJ1-5 - TRBV27 CASSPGDVGNQPQHF TGTGCCAGCAGCCCGGGGGACGTCGGCAATCAGCCCCAGCATTTT
TRBJ2-5 - TRBV2 CASRLGGQEQYF TGTGCCAGCAGGTTGGGGGGGCAAGAGCAGTACTTC
TRBJ1-1 - TRBV29-1 CSVGAGLGAFF TGCAGCGTTGGGGCAGGGTTAGGGGCTTTCTTT